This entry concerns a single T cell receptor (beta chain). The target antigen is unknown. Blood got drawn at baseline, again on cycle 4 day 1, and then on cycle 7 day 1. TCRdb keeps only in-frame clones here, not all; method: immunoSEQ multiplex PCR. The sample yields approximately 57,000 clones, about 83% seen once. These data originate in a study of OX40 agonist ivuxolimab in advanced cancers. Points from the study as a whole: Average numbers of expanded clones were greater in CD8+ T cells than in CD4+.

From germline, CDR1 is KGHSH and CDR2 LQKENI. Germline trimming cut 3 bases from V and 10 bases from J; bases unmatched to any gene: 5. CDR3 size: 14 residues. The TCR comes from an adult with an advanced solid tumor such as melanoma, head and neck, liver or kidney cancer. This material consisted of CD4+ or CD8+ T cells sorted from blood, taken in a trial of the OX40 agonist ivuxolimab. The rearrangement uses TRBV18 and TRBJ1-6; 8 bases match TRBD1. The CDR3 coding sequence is TGTGCCAGCTCACCTCAGGGGGCCGGCTCACCCCTCCACTTT. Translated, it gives CASSPQGAGSPLHF.